One T cell receptor (beta chain) is described in this entry. Its antigen specificity is not known. No clone much larger than this one lies a single base away; base qualities are absent. TCR CDR3 regions were amplified from genomic DNA by multiplex PCR using the deep immunoSEQ assay. For each cell subset, the extracted genomic DNA was distributed evenly across all wells of several immunoSEQ 96-well plates, and each plate served as one replicate. Each replicate PCR for unsorted PBMC received approximately 300 ng genomic DNA, equal to 25,000 to 35,000 T cell genomes. Ten immunoSEQ deep assay plates were used to sequence unsorted PBMC genomic DNA. The purified libraries were quantified using a Qubit 3.0 fluorometer, sized with a Bioanalyzer 2100, and then quantified again using the KAPA Library Quantification kit. Every immunoSEQ 96-well plate was sequenced on a separate single-read 150-cycle Illumina NextSeq 550 flow cell. For the original study's pipeline: Because the immunoSEQ output held only junctional sequences and lacked quality scores, the filtering could not match the filtering applied to full-length reads. To assign V/J genes and CDR3, sequences were annotated using PyIR, a Python wrapper for IgBLAST v1.9, with IMGT germline references. Reads were removed for weak V/J assignments (E-value above 1e-6), missing CDR3, stop codons, out-of-frame junctions, or ambiguous translated residues. V3J clonotypes were defined as sequences sharing the same inferred V gene, J gene, and CDR3 amino acid sequence. To compute the percentage overlap between repertoires, the number of shared unique clonotypes was divided by the size of the smaller repertoire. Repertoire richness was assessed with RTK rarefaction, the Chao1 estimator, and Recon v2.1 estimates of unobserved clonotypes. TCRdb took this table from immuneACCESS and kept in-frame rearrangements with V and J called. Such tables lack part of the clones; where checked against another copy, unresolved V genes explain under half of the gap, and the rest is unexplained. That table gives V, J and clone size, and the DNA gave D and trimming. The sample table records around 500,000 clones; 81% of these occur just once. Approximately 11% of the sample rests with the top ten.

The data stem from a study of shared clonotypes between healthy human individuals (TCRdb year 2020). Regarding the complete study: Two women and a few men aged 18 to 49 years were included in the cohort. Blood TCR repertoires of several healthy adults were deeply sequenced to estimate repertoire size and the extent of clonotype sharing between individuals. Libraries were prepared and TCR repertoires were sequenced by different laboratories using diverse techniques, in order to increase sequencing depth and limit assay-specific biases. Leukapheresis yielded between about 0.85 and 10 billion PBMCs per donor.

What the study reported, not specific to this receptor: Sampling was restricted to blood, and TCR repertoires in tissues likely differ from the TCR repertoires found in blood. The small number of donors limited the genetic and exposure-history diversity represented. Pairwise subsampling indicated that sequencing depth was expected to affect the degree of clonotype sharing among donors.

CDR1 and CDR2 are drawn from the germline V gene: MDHEN, SYDVKM. V gives up 5 bases and J gives up 5 bases, and the segment between their germline ends measures 15 bases. Reading from cysteine to phenylalanine, the CDR3 counts 14 amino acids. Only CDR3 DNA is held: 42 bases, read in frame from base 1. Healthy HIV-negative adults with no recently reported acute infections or vaccinations were included as donors. All donors were Caucasian adults living in Nashville, Tennessee, USA. For unsorted samples, tens of millions of PBMCs were counted, and genomic DNA was extracted using the QIAamp DNA Blood Mini kit. Blood was collected by leukapheresis, and PBMCs were isolated by Ficoll-Histopaque density gradient centrifugation and then cryopreserved in liquid nitrogen vapor phase.

In this chain, TRBV28 is recombined with TRBJ2-5; a tentative D call is TRBD2 (5 bases match). The sample consisted of PBMCs. The source is a woman aged 35 to 49 in good health. Some clones in this sample may be carry-over from other donors' samples. The bases are TGTGCCAGCAGTCCACTAGTCGGGATGGAGACCCAGTACTTC. It is translated as CASSPLVGMETQYF. The CDR3 plus the reference TRBV28 and TRBJ2-5 genes for the other parts give the full variable domain: DVKVTQSSRYLVKRTGEKVFLECVQDMDHENMFWYRQDPGLGLRLIYFSYDVKMKEKGDIPEGYSVSREKKERFSLILESASTNQTSMYLCASSPLVGMETQYFGPGTRLLVL.